This T cell receptor (beta chain) is drawn from a study of cytomegalovirus exposure and HLA in healthy donors (TCRdb year 2017). Study-wide context: According to a later analysis, one platform produced both the approximately 110 validation repertoires and the 666 repertoires of the first cohort. The aim of the study was to test whether cataloging public T cell receptors could identify signatures of past pathogen exposure. Besides the first cohort of 550 to 750 subjects, a separate validation cohort made up of over a hundred different subjects was used. To predict cytomegalovirus infection status, the study brought together high-throughput TCR immunosequencing, statistical association of individual TCRs with disease status, and machine learning.

Receptor amplification or capture employed the immunoSEQ multiplex PCR assay. In the authors' own workflow: A statistical classification framework was developed to diagnose cytomegalovirus status using the catalog of TCR beta chain sequences. TCRdb's version of the immuneACCESS table is confined to in-frame rearrangements and falls short of the full clone set. An unresolved V gene accounts for under half of the shortfall where checked; the remainder is of unknown origin. V, J and clone size reflect that table, while D and trimming were determined from the DNA. This sample lists under 250,000 clones; roughly 83% were detected once. The ten largest make up around 5.5% of the sample. Donors formed part of the validation cohort, which comprised about 130 subjects and was distinct from the first cohort of 666 subjects. A few counts support this clone. Its antigen is still unknown. Base qualities are not at hand, and no much larger clone is one base apart.

What the work shows at the level of the full study, not this receptor alone: Most TCR sequences were observed very rarely across donors, whereas some public TCRs were present in many individuals. The authors suggested that the approach could potentially be extended to other disease states and immunological phenotypes. A total of 164 TCR beta chains were listed by the study as associated with cytomegalovirus. A later analysis found that TCRs clustered in the first cohort also tended to co-occur in the 95 to 150 validation repertoires, with 90% to 95% of cluster scores above 0. A few of the identified cytomegalovirus-associated TCR beta chains were confirmed in vitro to be specific for cytomegalovirus antigens. Cytomegalovirus status was reported to be diagnosed by the classifier with high specificity and sensitivity in both the original and validation cohorts. A later analysis lacked HLA typing for the validation cohort, so it scored co-occurrence in that cohort across all 120 repertoires.

The clonotype was recovered from a woman in her late teens or twenties in good health and CMV-seronegative. The sequenced material came from PBMCs.

The DNA is as follows: TGTGCCATCAGTGAGTCGACAGGGTACGGAAGCTACACCTTC. It encodes CAISESTGYGSYTF. The sequence links TRBV10-3 to TRBJ1-2; TRBD1 agrees with 7 junctional bases. The CDR3 spans 14 residues, from the cysteine through the phenylalanine. Here the CDR3 DNA is all that survives: 42 bases in frame from base 1. V is cut back by 0 bases and J by 9 bases, with 7 bases in the junction unmatched. CDR1 and CDR2 were assigned from the germline V gene as ENHRY and SYGVKD.